This TCR beta chain emerged from a study of T-cell reconstitution after alpha-beta-depleted transplantation in children (TCRdb year 2016). Background on the whole study: Using TCR repertoire profiling, the study quantitatively followed how T-cell immune reconstitution unfolded in children after TCRalphabeta/CD19-depleted allogeneic hematopoietic cell transplantation. Overall study results and their limits: Over subsequent months, a decline in hyperexpanded clone frequencies was noted, and after one year, T-cell counts and TCRbeta diversity were mostly ascribed to newly produced T cells. About two months after transplant, the apparently early recovery of alphabetaT-cell counts reportedly depended on just several hundred clones that had expanded rapidly and came from non-depleted graft cells. In some patients, high TCRbeta diversity at day 60 was attributed to recipient T cells and intrathymic progenitors that had survived conditioning.

In the case of this clonotype: The antigen it recognizes is unknown. Base qualities are not at hand, and no much larger clone is one base apart.

Read against the paper, the sample's treatment or condition label means: allogeneic hematopoietic cell transplantation with graft depleted of TCRalphabeta T cells and CD19 B cells. TCRalphabeta/CD19-depleted allogeneic hematopoietic cell grafts were given to the transplant recipients, all of whom were children. Germline trimming: 5 bases from V, 4 bases from J; junction bases outside gene matches: 5. Taken from the germline V gene, the CDR1 and CDR2 loops are SQVTM and ANQGSEA. Its CDR3 holds 14 amino acids, cysteine through phenylalanine. CDR3 DNA is the only sequence kept; it has 42 bases, read in frame from the first base. Library preparation employed PCR. TCRdb shows the sequencer as Illumina HiSeq 2500. Molecular barcoding was employed in the preparation of TCR libraries, with unique molecular identifiers being used to normalize TCRbeta repertoire quantification. TCRdb reanalyzed the raw reads on its own, using fastp at Q25 for trimming and MiXCR for clone calling, and kept in-frame beta chains. Entries that share a CDR3 protein sequence are merged under the most common genes and DNA. The sample profile shows 900,000 or so distinct CDR3 sequences; less than 20% of them were found once. Together, the top ten hold around 5.3% of the sample.

This receptor chain uses TRBV29-1 and TRBJ2-6, and TRBD1 matches 7 of the central bases. The source was PBMCs, mostly from graft donor cells, collected 360 days after TCRalphabeta/CD19-depleted stem cell transplant. The origin of this receptor is a male patient younger than 18 who had a stem cell transplant for acute lymphoblastic leukemia, so the T cells may come from the graft donor. The DNA sequence follows: TGCAGCGTTCAGGACAGGCTCGGGGCCAACGTCCTGACTTTC. This is translated as CSVQDRLGANVLTF. Full variable domain (CDR3 extended with the reference TRBV29-1 and TRBJ2-6 proteins): SAVISQKPSRDICQRGTSLTIQCQVDSQVTMMFWYRQQPGQSLTLIATANQGSEATYESGFVIDKFPISRPNLTFSTLTVSNMSPEDSSIYLCSVQDRLGANVLTFGAGSRLTVL.